This passage covers 21 T cell receptor beta chains from one sample sequenced in a study of T cell changes during pregnancy in multiple sclerosis. The assay was immunoSEQ multiplex PCR, and TCRdb's table has in-frame clones only and misses some. This table holds over 70,000 clones, 85% to 95% found once. Sequences were derived from peripheral blood, sampled in the third trimester of pregnancy. These receptors were collected from a female donor in good health, enrolled as a control in a pregnancy study.

The chain recombines TRBV29-1 with TRBJ1-2; TRBD1 matches at 9 bases. CDR1 is SQVTM and CDR2 is ANQGSEA in the germline V gene. This CDR3 comprises 12 residues. Trimming took 7 bases from V and 4 from J; bases not matched to a gene: 4. For the CDR3, the DNA is TGCAGCGCTACGACAGGGGGCTATGGCTACACCTTC. Residues: CSATTGGYGYTF.

The rearrangement links TRBV10-1 to TRBJ2-5; D may be TRBD2 (6 bases). The V end lost 0 bases, the J end lost 5 bases, and 13 bases lay between the germline ends. Germline-derived CDR1 and CDR2 are WNHNN and SYGVQD (reference sequence). The CDR3 runs 15 residues. In DNA form, the CDR3 reads TGCGCCAGCAGTGAGTCGTTGGGCGGAGGGGAGACCCAGTACTTC. It encodes CASSESLGGGETQYF.

This clone appeared once. The V call is TRBV18, the J call TRBJ1-2; 8 positions agree with TRBD1. Germline CDR1 is KGHSH and CDR2 is LQKENI. J was trimmed by 3 bases and V by 6 bases; bases with no gene match: 12. The CDR3 sequence is 16 residues long. In nucleotides, the CDR3 is TGTGCCAGCTCGGAAGACGCAGGGGGCCCTGACTATGGCTACACCTTC. Residues: CASSEDAGGPDYGYTF.

V gene TRBV30 combines with J gene TRBJ2-1; 12 bases match TRBD2. CDR1 and CDR2 (germline): GTSNPN, SVGIG (reference sequence). The length of the CDR3 is 13 residues. Losses at the gene ends were 8 bases for V and 8 bases for J; bases not matched to a gene: 7. The CDR3 DNA sequence: TGTGCCGGATCTAGCGGGAGGGGCGATGAGCAGTTCTTC. It translates to CAGSSGRGDEQFF. Combining the CDR3 with reference TRBV30 and TRBJ2-1 gives the whole variable domain SQTIHQWPATLVQPVGSPLSLECTVEGTSNPNLYWYRQAAGRGLQLLFYSVGIGQISSEVPQNLSASRPQDRQFILSSKKLLLSDSGFYLCAGSSGRGDEQFFGPGTRLTVL.

The chain couples TRBV5-1 to TRBJ2-5; 11 positions agree with TRBD2. V shed 4 bases, J shed 1 base, and the junction held 6 bases outside the gene matches. This CDR3 has 16 amino acids. CDR1 is SGHRS, CDR2 YFSETQ, per germline. The DNA of the CDR3 is TGCGCCAGCAGCCTCACTAGCGGGGGACTCCAAGAGACCCAGTACTTC. Translated: CASSLTSGGLQETQYF.

This chain joins TRBV9 and TRBJ2-1; 8 bases fit TRBD2. V lost 0 bases to trimming and J lost 7 bases; unmatched junction nucleotides: 6. In germline, CDR1 is SGDLS, CDR2 YYNGEE. This CDR3 spans 15 amino acids. DNA for the CDR3: TGTGCCAGCAGCGTAGCCAGCGGGGGATTGAATGAGCAGTTCTTC. Translation: CASSVASGGLNEQFF. Variable domain in full (rest from reference TRBV9 and TRBJ2-1): DSGVTQTPKHLITATGQRVTLRCSPRSGDLSVYWYQQSLDQGLQFLIQYYNGEERAKGNILERFSAQQFPDLHSELNLSSLELGDSALYFCASSVASGGLNEQFFGPGTRLTVL.

The genes are TRBV15 and TRBJ1-1; tentative D call: TRBD1 (6 bases). The CDR3 sequence is 16 residues long. V lost 4 bases, J lost 4 bases, and 19 bases lay in between. The germline CDR1 and CDR2 sequences are LNHNV and YYDKDF (reference sequence). The CDR3 is CATSKRSRVGATEAFF. CDR3 DNA: TGTGCCACCAGCAAGAGGAGTAGGGTGGGGGCCACTGAAGCTTTCTTT.

The V call is TRBV20-1, the J call TRBJ1-2; 7 bases are shared with TRBD1. CDR1 and CDR2 (germline): DFQATT, SNEGSKA (reference sequence). The CDR3 sequence is 11 residues long. Here the CDR3 DNA reads TGCAAAGCGACAGGGACCTATGGCTACACCTTC. Encoded protein: CKATGTYGYTF.

The rearrangement joins TRBV28 to TRBJ1-2; D uncertain. This CDR3 comprises 13 residues. V was trimmed by 4 bases and J by 5 bases, leaving 11 bases between them. The germline CDR1 and CDR2 sequences are MDHEN and SYDVKM. CDR3 coding DNA: TGTGCCAGCAGTTACCTCATCGGGTATGGCTACACCTTC. Amino acid sequence: CASSYLIGYGYTF.

This clone occurred a few times. The chain carries TRBV27 and TRBJ1-1; D is unresolved. V shed 4 bases and J shed 3 bases, with 6 bases lying between them. CDR3 length: 12 residues. Per germline, CDR1 MNHEY and CDR2 SMNVEV (reference sequence). CDR3 loop: CASSSSHTEAFF. CDR3 nucleotide sequence: TGTGCCAGCAGTTCTTCCCACACTGAAGCTTTCTTT.

The CDR3 DNA is TGTGCCAGCAGGCTACTGGTGCGGGATACGCAGTATTTT. Its protein product is CASRLLVRDTQYF. J is TRBJ2-3 and V is TRBV6-5; no reliable D call. CDR3 size: 13 residues. V was clipped by 6 bases and J by 6 bases, with 13 bases between them. Per the germline V gene, CDR1 is MNHEY and CDR2 is SVGAGI.

The rearrangement links TRBV10-3 to TRBJ2-1; TRBD2 agrees at 11 bases. V was clipped by 10 bases and J by 1 base; unmatched bases: 9. Per the germline V gene, CDR1 is ENHRY and CDR2 is SYGVKD. The CDR3 contains 16 residues. CDR3 loop: CASGGLAGGSYNEQFF. The DNA of the CDR3 is TGTGCCAGCGGGGGATTAGCGGGAGGGTCCTACAATGAGCAGTTCTTC.

The rearrangement uses TRBV28 and TRBJ2-7; possibly TRBD2 for D (6 bases). This CDR3 is 10 amino acids long. V was trimmed by 11 bases and J by 3 bases, leaving 8 bases between them. Germline-derived CDR1 and CDR2 are MDHEN and SYDVKM. For the CDR3, the DNA is TGTGCCTCCGGGGGCTACGAGCAGTACTTC. It specifies CASGGYEQYF. Using reference TRBV28 and TRBJ2-7 for the parts outside the CDR3, the full variable domain is DVKVTQSSRYLVKRTGEKVFLECVQDMDHENMFWYRQDPGLGLRLIYFSYDVKMKEKGDIPEGYSVSREKKERFSLILESASTNQTSMYLCASGGYEQYFGPGTRLTVT.

This chain links TRBV28 with TRBJ1-2, with D unresolved. CDR1 is MDHEN, CDR2 SYDVKM, per germline. This CDR3 is built from 17 residues. The V end lost 3 bases, the J end lost 6 bases, and 23 bases lay between the germline ends. In nucleotides, the CDR3 is TGTGCCAGCAGTTTCTTTTTGGTCCGAGATAACCCTCATGGCTACACCTTC. Its translation: CASSFFLVRDNPHGYTF.

This clone was found once. This chain connects TRBV6-6 to TRBJ2-4, with TRBD2 matching 7 bases. After removal of 6 bases from V and 0 bases from J, the junction contained 8 bases not matched to a gene. The CDR3 totals 16 residues. Germline V gene lookup returns CDR1 MNHNY and CDR2 SVGAGI (reference sequence). The chain's CDR3 is CASRTGTTLAKNIQYF. Written as DNA, the CDR3 is TGTGCCAGCAGAACCGGGACTACCCTAGCCAAAAACATTCAGTACTTC.

CDR3 region: CATSRGGGGWTEKLFF. The CDR3 DNA reads as TGTGCCACCAGCAGAGGGGGAGGCGGATGGACTGAAAAACTGTTTTTT. The chain uses TRBV15 and TRBJ1-4; D ambiguous. The CDR3 runs 16 residues. V dropped 1 base and J dropped 7 bases, with 16 bases sitting between them. The germline V gene encodes CDR1 LNHNV and CDR2 YYDKDF (reference sequence).

The chain uses TRBV7-2 and TRBJ1-5; 8 positions match TRBD1. Per the germline V gene, CDR1 is SGHTA and CDR2 is FQGNSA. Trimming at V came to 5 bases and at J to 0 bases, leaving 6 bases not matched to a gene. The CDR3 loop spans 16 amino acids. DNA for the CDR3: TGTGCCAGCAGCGGGTGGACAGGGAATAGCAATCAGCCCCAGCATTTT. Its protein product is CASSGWTGNSNQPQHF.

The chain has TRBV4-2 and TRBJ1-2, with TRBD1 as a possible D gene (5 bases). The length of the CDR3 is 14 residues. Trimming took 0 bases from V and 4 from J, leaving 9 bases between them. Germline values: CDR1 LGHNA, CDR2 YNFKEQ. This CDR3 is CASSQDGGGYGYTF. The CDR3 DNA follows: TGTGCCAGCAGCCAAGACGGGGGAGGCTATGGCTACACCTTC.

The V call is TRBV7-2, the J call TRBJ2-5, with 15 bases matching TRBD2. This CDR3 has 16 amino acids. The germline CDR1 and CDR2 sequences are SGHTA and FQGNSA. V was pared by 5 bases and J by 5 bases, with 6 bases of the junction left unmatched. DNA for the CDR3: TGTGCCAGCAGCGCGACGGGACTAGCGGGAGGCGAGACCCAGTACTTC. It specifies CASSATGLAGGETQYF.

V usage is TRBV2 and J usage is TRBJ1-4, with TRBD1 identical over 10 bases. Trimming took 4 bases from V and 8 from J; bases not matched to a gene: 4. Per the germline V gene, CDR1 is SNHLY and CDR2 is FYNNEI. The CDR3 contains 14 residues. Here the CDR3 DNA reads TGTGCCAGCAGTGCCGGGACAGGGGACGAAAAACTGTTTTTT. Amino acid sequence: CASSAGTGDEKLFF.

The chain joins TRBV10-3 to TRBJ2-3; 8 bases align to TRBD2. The V gene end was trimmed by 3 bases and the J gene end by 4 bases; junction bases not matched to a gene: 3. Germline values: CDR1 ENHRY, CDR2 SYGVKD. The CDR3 contains 14 residues. The CDR3 is CAISEKGLADTQYF. The DNA for the CDR3 is TGTGCCATCAGTGAAAAGGGACTAGCAGATACGCAGTATTTT.